These T cell receptor beta chains were read from a single sample in a study of T cell repertoires in cytomegalovirus infection. TCRdb analysed the reads with MiXCR anew, one entry per CDR3 protein. The sample includes roughly 500,000 distinct CDR3 sequences, about 15% of them seen just once. Sequencing input: CD8+ T cells from PBMCs. The receptors derive from a human donor in good health (CMV status not recorded). Some clones in this sample may be carry-over from other donors' samples. The CDR3 runs from the conserved cysteine through the conserved F or W. The D gene is left open where the match is weak. Clone size appears in some rows only: once, few, many, or a class for an expanded clone.

J gene,clone size,V gene,D gene,CDR3 DNA,CDR3 protein
TRBJ1-5,many,TRBV7-8,TRBD1,TGTGCCAGCAGCGTCAAAACAGGGGCCGAGCCCCAGCATTTT,CASSVKTGAEPQHF
TRBJ2-1,many,TRBV4-1,-,TGCGCCAGCAGCCGCTTACTGGTTAATGAGCAGTTCTTC,CASSRLLVNEQFF
TRBJ2-7,few,TRBV11-3,-,TGTGCCAGCAGCTTAGATCTGGGCTACGAGCAGTACTTC,CASSLDLGYEQYF
TRBJ2-7,few,TRBV5-1,-,TGCGCCAGCAGCTTCGACAGGGAGGGGACCTACGAGCAGTACTTC,CASSFDREGTYEQYF
TRBJ2-7,-,TRBV4-1,TRBD2,TGCGCCAGCAGCCCTAGCATCGGACTAGCTGGCTACGAGCAGTACTTC,CASSPSIGLAGYEQYF
TRBJ2-7,few,TRBV10-3,TRBD1,TGTGCCATCAGTGAGTCGGGACAGGGGGCGCGAGAGCAGTACTTC,CAISESGQGAREQYF
TRBJ2-2,few,TRBV9,TRBD1,TGTGCCAGCAGCGGTTATCCTAAACAGGGGGCTATTAGTTTCCCCGGGGAGCTGTTTTTT,CASSGYPKQGAISFPGELFF
TRBJ2-5,-,TRBV7-4,TRBD1,TGTGCCAGCAGCTTAGACAGGGGGCGCGCGGAGACCCAGTACTTC,CASSLDRGRAETQYF
TRBJ2-1,many,TRBV19,-,TGTGCCAGTAGTATAATATGGGGAGAAGGGGTCCCGCCCTACAATGAGCAGTTCTTC,CASSIIWGEGVPPYNEQFF
TRBJ1-1,-,TRBV6-6,-,TGTGCCAGCAGTTACCCACCGGACAGTGGGACTGAAGCTTTCTTT,CASSYPPDSGTEAFF
TRBJ1-4,-,TRBV5-5,-,TGTGCCAGCAGCTTGGGGGAGACCCTTCATAATGAAAAACTGTTTTTT,CASSLGETLHNEKLFF
TRBJ1-5,-,TRBV6-5,-,TGTGCCAGCAGTTATAGCTTGCCCCAGCATTTT,CASSYSLPQHF
TRBJ2-3,many,TRBV7-2,TRBD2,TGTGCCAGCAGCTTAGGGCTAGCGGGACCCCTAGCAGATACGCAGTATTTT,CASSLGLAGPLADTQYF
TRBJ2-1,many,TRBV28,TRBD2,TGTGCCAGCAGTTTCGGGACTAGCGGGGATGAGCAGTTCTTC,CASSFGTSGDEQFF
TRBJ2-1,few,TRBV24-1,-,TGTGCCACCAGTGACCTAGCTAAGAATGAGCAGTTCTTC,CATSDLAKNEQFF
TRBJ2-3,-,TRBV3-1,-,TGTGCCAGCAGCCAAGACCAGGGGTGGGGGACCTTCTCTAGCACAGATACGCAGTATTTT,CASSQDQGWGTFSSTDTQYF
TRBJ2-7,-,TRBV6-1,TRBD1,TGTGCCAGCAGACGCCCTCTTGGGACAGGGTTATACGAGCAGTACTTC,CASRRPLGTGLYEQYF
TRBJ2-5,many,TRBV25-1,-,TGTGCCAGCAGTGAATATAGGACAGCGATAACCATCCAAGAGACCCAGTACTTC,CASSEYRTAITIQETQYF
TRBJ2-2,many,TRBV7-2,TRBD2,TGTGCCAGCAGCTTGGTACTAGCGGGAGGCCACGGGGAGCTGTTTTTT,CASSLVLAGGHGELFF
TRBJ1-1,many,TRBV27,-,TGTGCCAGCAGTTTAACGGGGTATGAAGCTTTCTTT,CASSLTGYEAFF
TRBJ2-7,many,TRBV7-9,TRBD1,TGTGCCAGCGAGCCTGAGGGGGCCTCCTACGAGCAGTACTTC,CASEPEGASYEQYF
TRBJ1-1,once,TRBV19,-,TGTGCCAGTAGTCCCCGCGGGCCGAGGAACACTGAAGCTTTCTTT,CASSPRGPRNTEAFF
TRBJ1-1,many,TRBV7-9,-,TGTGCCAGCAGCTTAGTAAGGGGGGACACTGAAGCTTTCTTT,CASSLVRGDTEAFF
TRBJ2-7,many,TRBV11-2,TRBD2,TGTGCCAGCAGCTGGGGGACTAGCGGGAGCTACGAGCAGTACTTC,CASSWGTSGSYEQYF
TRBJ2-1,many,TRBV6-2/TRBV6-3,-,TGTGCCAGCAGCTCGGACGTTAGAAGCTCCTACAATGAGCAGTTCTTC,CASSSDVRSSYNEQFF
TRBJ1-2,-,TRBV19,-,TGTGCCAGTAGTCACCAAATCCGGGACGGCACTAACTATGGCTACACCTTC,CASSHQIRDGTNYGYTF
TRBJ2-1,-,TRBV7-9,-,TGTGCCAGCAGTTCTGACAACAATGAGCAGTTCTTC,CASSSDNNEQFF
TRBJ2-7,-,TRBV28,TRBD1,TGTGCCAGCAGCACCACCGACAGGGGACCCCCCTCCGCGCAGTACTTC,CASSTTDRGPPSAQYF
TRBJ2-3,few,TRBV5-1,TRBD1,TGCGCCAGCAGCACCCGGACAGGGTGGCCGGATACGCAGTATTTT,CASSTRTGWPDTQYF
TRBJ1-2,-,TRBV5-4,-,TGTGCCAGCAGCCCCTGGTCCAGGGGAAGTTATGGCTACACCTTC,CASSPWSRGSYGYTF
TRBJ2-2,many,TRBV4-1,TRBD2,TGCGCCAGCAGCCGGACTAGCGGGAGTACCGGGGAGCTGTTTTTT,CASSRTSGSTGELFF
TRBJ2-1,many,TRBV11-1,TRBD2,TGTGCCAGCAGCTTAAAGCTAGCGGGGGGTGAGCAGTTCTTC,CASSLKLAGGEQFF
TRBJ1-5,many,TRBV4-1,-,TGCGCCAGCAGCCAAGCTTCACAAGGCAGTCAGCCCCAGCATTTT,CASSQASQGSQPQHF
TRBJ2-7,few,TRBV29-1,-,TGCAGCGCTATCCTGCCCGACTCCCAAATTGGTAGCGAGCAGTACTTC,CSAILPDSQIGSEQYF
TRBJ1-1,-,TRBV15,-,TGTGCCACCAGCAGAGATAGGGTGTCAGATGAAGCTTTCTTT,CATSRDRVSDEAFF
TRBJ2-7,many,TRBV12-3/TRBV12-4,-,TGTGCCAGCAGTTTGCGGCAGGGAGGAAACGAGCAGTACTTC,CASSLRQGGNEQYF
TRBJ2-1,-,TRBV20-1,-,TGCAGTGCTAGAGTATATGCAGGAGAGACATACAATGAGCAGTTCTTC,CSARVYAGETYNEQFF
TRBJ1-2,few,TRBV6-1,-,TGTGCCAGCAGGGGGGGGACGGCACGCGGCTATGGCTACACCTTC,CASRGGTARGYGYTF
TRBJ2-1,many,TRBV15,-,TGTGCCACCAGCAGGGGACGTCACGGACGCAGGCGGACCTACAATGAGCAGTTCTTC,CATSRGRHGRRRTYNEQFF
TRBJ2-7,few,TRBV20-1,-,TGCAGTGCTGGTCTGGCGGCAGCGGATGGCTACGAGCAGTACTTC,CSAGLAAADGYEQYF
TRBJ2-7,-,TRBV20-1,TRBD2,TGCAGTGCACCGGGACTAGCGGGAGCACGGAACGAGCAGTACTTC,CSAPGLAGARNEQYF
TRBJ2-5,many,TRBV7-8,-,TGTGCCAGCAGCTTAGAAGTTGGACGGCAAGAGACCCAGTACTTC,CASSLEVGRQETQYF
TRBJ2-3,few,TRBV20-1,TRBD2,TGCAGTGCTAGAGACCCCCCTAGCGGGAGTGCAGATACGCAGTATTTT,CSARDPPSGSADTQYF
TRBJ2-1,few,TRBV27,TRBD2,TGTGCCAGCAGGCCAGGGAGGGTCCCCTACAATGAGCAGTTCTTC,CASRPGRVPYNEQFF
TRBJ1-6,few,TRBV3-1,-,TGTGCCAGCAGCCAAGACGCCGGGGTGAATTCACCCCTCCACTTT,CASSQDAGVNSPLHF
TRBJ1-1,-,TRBV6-5,-,TGTGCCAGCTCCCTGCTTTCTGGGGGCACTGAAGCTTTCTTT,CASSLLSGGTEAFF
TRBJ2-7,-,TRBV27,-,TGTGCCAGCAGTTTACAGGGTTCGGTCTACGAGCAGTACTTC,CASSLQGSVYEQYF
TRBJ1-5,many,TRBV5-5,-,TGTGCCAGCAGCTTTAAGTACATCAATCAGCCCCAGCATTTT,CASSFKYINQPQHF